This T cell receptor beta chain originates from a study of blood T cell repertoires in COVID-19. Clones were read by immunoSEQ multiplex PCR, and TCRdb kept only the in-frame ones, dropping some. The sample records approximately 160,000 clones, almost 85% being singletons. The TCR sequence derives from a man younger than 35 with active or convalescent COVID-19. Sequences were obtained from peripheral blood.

The CDR3 spells CASNQGGAGETQYF. For the CDR3, the DNA is TGTGCCAGCAACCAAGGGGGGGCTGGAGAGACCCAGTACTTC. The chain is built from TRBV5-6 and TRBJ2-5; TRBD2 might be the D (7 bases). Germline CDR1 and CDR2: SGHDT and YYEEEE. This CDR3 spans 14 amino acids. The V end lost 6 bases, the J end lost 4 bases, and 16 bases lay between the germline ends.